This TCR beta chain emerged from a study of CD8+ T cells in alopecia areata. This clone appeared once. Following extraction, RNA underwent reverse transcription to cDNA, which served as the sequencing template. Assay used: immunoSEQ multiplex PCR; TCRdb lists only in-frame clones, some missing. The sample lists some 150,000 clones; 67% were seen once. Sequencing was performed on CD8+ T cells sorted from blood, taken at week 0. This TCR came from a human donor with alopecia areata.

The CDR3: CASSSYGIRRGDSTDTQYF. DNA of the CDR3: TGCGCCAGCAGCTCCTACGGGATCCGGCGTGGGGATAGCACAGATACGCAGTATTTT. This rearrangement joins TRBV5-1 to TRBJ2-3, with a tentative D call TRBD2 (5 bases). This CDR3 spans 19 amino acids. From germline, CDR1 is SGHRS and CDR2 YFSETQ. V lost 3 bases and J 0 bases, leaving 23 bases between the germline ends.